These 15 T cell receptor beta chains were all obtained from the same sample, sequenced in a study of response to subunit inactivated influenza vaccine. MiXCR, applied by TCRdb to the RT-PCR reads, yields one record per CDR3 protein. The table shows 550,000 to 800,000 distinct CDR3 sequences, with roughly 13% occurring only once. The source material was PBMCs from blood, sampled approximately 15 days before vaccination. Every receptor here comes from a man aged 45-60 years who received an inactivated influenza vaccine.

The table lists this clonotype with many counts. This chain links TRBV5-1 with TRBJ1-1; 9 bases agree with TRBD1. Per germline, CDR1 SGHRS and CDR2 YFSETQ. This CDR3 has 14 amino acids. V was clipped by 3 bases and J by 3 bases; unmatched bases: 3. The DNA of the CDR3 is TGCGCCAGCAGCTACGGGACAGGGTACACTGAAGCTTTCTTT. It is translated as CASSYGTGYTEAFF.

This clonotype was counted a few times. V usage is TRBV3-1 and J usage is TRBJ1-5; 10 bases line up with TRBD1. This CDR3 spans 17 amino acids. The V segment lost 3 bases and the J segment 2 bases; nucleotides outside the gene matches: 7. Germline values: CDR1 LGHDT, CDR2 YNNKEL (reference sequence). The CDR3 sequence: CASSQAGQGVRNQPQHF. Written as DNA, the CDR3 is TGTGCCAGCAGCCAGGCTGGACAGGGGGTCCGCAATCAGCCCCAGCATTTT.

This clonotype appeared a few times. This chain links TRBV20-1 with TRBJ2-3, with 7 positions matching TRBD2. Germline trimming cut 2 bases from V and 2 bases from J; bases unmatched to any gene: 7. Germline lookup yields CDR1 DFQATT and CDR2 SNEGSKA (reference sequence). The CDR3 is 15 amino acids. CDR3 loop: CSARPGAGPTDTQYF. CDR3 nucleotides: TGCAGTGCTAGACCTGGAGCGGGGCCCACAGATACGCAGTATTTT.

This clonotype was seen more than once but under ten times. The chain uses TRBV5-1 and TRBJ2-7; 10 nucleotides agree with TRBD2. The germline V gene encodes CDR1 SGHRS and CDR2 YFSETQ. The CDR3 totals 16 residues. V trimming: 4 bases; J trimming: 2 bases; junction bases outside the gene matches: 9. The CDR3 DNA follows: TGCGCCAGCAGCCCCACTTTAGCGGGAGGCACCTACGAGCAGTACTTC. Translated, it gives CASSPTLAGGTYEQYF.

This clonotype was seen ten or more times. The genes are TRBV2 and TRBJ2-7, with TRBD2 matching over 8 bases. Germline loops: CDR1 SNHLY, CDR2 FYNNEI. This CDR3 is built from 15 residues. Losses at the gene ends were 3 bases for V and 1 base for J; bases not matched to a gene: 5. This CDR3 reads CASSESVAGSYEQYF. In nucleotides, the CDR3 is TGTGCCAGCAGTGAGTCGGTAGCGGGGTCCTACGAGCAGTACTTC.

A few counts support this clonotype. This rearrangement joins TRBV2 to TRBJ2-1, with no clear D. Germline CDR1 and CDR2: SNHLY and FYNNEI. Trimming took off 2 bases at V and 6 bases at J, with 8 bases between the two ends. The CDR3 is 13 residues long. The CDR3 region is CASSESPVNEQFF. The CDR3, as DNA: TGTGCCAGCAGTGAATCTCCCGTCAATGAGCAGTTCTTC.

This clonotype has only a few counts. The J gene is TRBJ2-7, the V gene TRBV3-1; weak D call: TRBD2 (6 bases). Per germline, CDR1 LGHDT and CDR2 YNNKEL (reference sequence). This CDR3 has 14 residues. The V end was cut by 1 base, the J end by 6 bases, with 13 bases between. The CDR3 region has the DNA TGTGCCAGCAGCCAAGTTGTAATGCGGGGCGAGCAGTACTTC. Amino acid sequence: CASSQVVMRGEQYF.

The V call is TRBV7-9, the J call TRBJ2-7, with 10 bases identical to TRBD1. The V gene end was trimmed by 4 bases and the J gene end by 2 bases; junction bases not matched to a gene: 5. Per the germline V gene, CDR1 is SEHNR and CDR2 is FQNEAQ (reference sequence). The CDR3 extends over 15 amino acids. For the CDR3, the DNA is TGTGCCAGCAGCTCCGGACAGGGGGGAACCTACGAGCAGTACTTC. This translates into CASSSGQGGTYEQYF.

The sample holds a few counts of this clonotype. V and J are TRBV20-1 and TRBJ2-7; 11 bases fit TRBD1. The CDR3 contains 20 residues. The germline V gene encodes CDR1 DFQATT and CDR2 SNEGSKA (reference sequence). With 6 bases clipped from V and 0 bases from J, the junction kept 22 bases outside the gene matches. The CDR3 sequence is CSAKGQGESKVNLSSYEQYF. In DNA form, the CDR3 reads TGCAGTGCAAAGGGACAGGGGGAATCCAAAGTTAACCTGAGCTCCTACGAGCAGTACTTC.

This clonotype has more than one count but fewer than ten. The V call is TRBV20-1, the J call TRBJ2-3, with 7 positions matching TRBD2. CDR1 DFQATT and CDR2 SNEGSKA come from the germline V gene (reference sequence). Trimming removed 5 bases from V and 4 bases from J; junction bases left unmatched: 9. The CDR3 runs to 14 residues. The CDR3 here is CSAQGVGGADTQYF. In DNA form, the CDR3 reads TGCAGTGCTCAGGGCGTGGGGGGGGCAGATACGCAGTATTTT.

In its sample, this clonotype was seen a few times. V gene TRBV18 combines with J gene TRBJ1-2; possibly TRBD1 for D (5 bases). The germline V gene has CDR1 KGHSH and CDR2 LQKENI. Deletions cut 2 bases from V and 0 bases from J, with 13 bases between. This CDR3 spans 16 amino acids. This CDR3 is CASSPTLTDPNYGYTF. DNA for the CDR3: TGTGCCAGCTCACCAACCCTGACAGACCCTAACTATGGCTACACCTTC.

This chain joins TRBV20-1 and TRBJ2-7, with no clear D. The germline V and J ends were trimmed by 4 bases and 0 bases, with 10 bases remaining between them. The CDR3 length is 13 residues. The germline V gene has CDR1 DFQATT and CDR2 SNEGSKA (reference sequence). In DNA, the CDR3 is TGCAGTGCTAAGGGCCAAAACTCCTACGAGCAGTACTTC. Protein: CSAKGQNSYEQYF.

This chain connects TRBV29-1 to TRBJ2-1; D is ambiguous. Germline V gives CDR1 SQVTM, CDR2 ANQGSEA. V dropped 4 bases and J dropped 7 bases, with 2 bases sitting between them. This CDR3 contains 9 residues. CDR3 protein: CSVANEQFF. DNA for the CDR3: TGCAGCGTTGCTAATGAGCAGTTCTTC.

This clonotype was picked up a small number of times. The gene calls are TRBV7-9 and TRBJ2-7; 9 positions match TRBD2. V was clipped by 2 bases and J by 2 bases; unmatched bases: 10. Germline CDR1 is SEHNR and CDR2 is FQNEAQ (reference sequence). The CDR3 has 17 residues. Written as DNA, the CDR3 is TGTGCCAGCAGCTTAATATTTGCGGGAGGGTATCCCTACGAGCAGTACTTC. Its protein product is CASSLIFAGGYPYEQYF.

The gene calls are TRBV6-2 or TRBV6-3 and TRBJ1-2; D not certain. The CDR3 length is 16 residues. Germline V gene sequence: CDR1 MNHEY, CDR2 SVGEGT. The germline V and J ends were trimmed by 0 bases and 4 bases, with 15 bases remaining between them. CDR3 sequence (DNA): TGTGCCAGCAGTTACTCGGGTGAAGGGAACCGCTATGGCTACACCTTC. Translated: CASSYSGEGNRYGYTF.